The 32 T cell receptor beta chains in this list originate from one sample, sequenced in a study of vaccination and CD4 T cells after COVID-19. These receptors have no identified antigens. As for time point: late sampling 161 to 241 days after vaccination in a few convalescent patients. Treatment reported: approximately nine-day PBMC culture with coronavirus spike peptide pools or control peptides (ViraFEST assay). The assay that was used to sequence DNA from cultured CD4+ T cells was the Oncomine TCR Beta short-read assay. MiXCR was run by TCRdb on the PCR reads, yielding one entry per CDR3 protein. The top ten hold 15% to 20% of the sample, which has approximately 17,000 distinct CDR3 sequences, about 50% seen once. The sample consisted of CD4+ T cells from blood, cultured in vitro, taken about 7 months after SARS-CoV-2 vaccination. Receptors were obtained from a human donor who had recovered from COVID-19.

The J gene is TRBJ2-3, the V gene TRBV11-2, with 12 bases matching TRBD2. The V and J ends lost 1 base and 6 bases, in that order; junction bases with no gene match: 8. Germline loops: CDR1 SGHAT, CDR2 FQNNGV. The CDR3 sequence is 17 residues long. The CDR3 spells CASSLGPRTSGMDTQYF. CDR3 DNA: TGTGCCAGCAGCTTAGGCCCCCGGACTAGCGGGATGGATACGCAGTATTTT.

A few counts support this clonotype. The rearrangement links TRBV20-1 to TRBJ1-1, with D possibly matching TRBD1 (5 bases). Germline V lookup: CDR1 DFQATT, CDR2 SNEGSKA (reference sequence). This CDR3 has 16 residues. V was pared by 0 bases and J by 6 bases, with 20 bases between. CDR3 nucleotides: TGCAGTGCTAGAGATCGGATTTTCGTAGGGGTCGCTGAAGCTTTCTTT. Translating it yields CSARDRIFVGVAEAFF.

The rearrangement links TRBV20-1 to TRBJ1-1, with D hard to call. Trimming stripped 5 bases from V and 1 base from J, with 5 bases between. Germline values: CDR1 DFQATT, CDR2 SNEGSKA (reference sequence). CDR3 length: 11 amino acids. CDR3 protein: CSAEKNTEAFF. The CDR3 coding sequence is TGCAGTGCTGAGAAGAACACTGAAGCTTTCTTT.

This chain connects TRBV20-1 to TRBJ2-3; TRBD2 is a possible D gene (6 bases). Germline CDR1 and CDR2: DFQATT and SNEGSKA (reference sequence). The CDR3 has 14 amino acids. The germline V and J ends were trimmed by 3 bases and 2 bases, with 12 bases remaining between them. In DNA form, the CDR3 reads TGCAGTGCTAGTGGTCTAGCGTTCACAGATACGCAGTATTTT. It encodes CSASGLAFTDTQYF.

This clonotype was seen once. The gene calls are TRBV20-1 and TRBJ2-1; tentatively, D is TRBD2 (6 bases). The V gene lost 5 bases and the J gene lost 10 bases, with 15 bases spanning the gap. Germline values: CDR1 DFQATT, CDR2 SNEGSKA (reference sequence). The CDR3 extends over 12 amino acids. The CDR3 sequence is CSAGRPGLEQFF. The CDR3 nucleotides are TGCAGTGCTGGGAGACCGGGACTGGAGCAGTTCTTC.

The chain recombines TRBV5-4 with TRBJ2-7; 9 bases are shared with TRBD1. Germline-derived CDR1 and CDR2 are SGHNT and YYREEE (reference sequence). This CDR3 contains 15 residues. The J segment lost 2 bases and the V segment lost 3 bases, leaving 6 bases of the junction unmatched. The CDR3 bases are TGTGCCAGCAGCTCAACCGGGACAGGGACCTACGAGCAGTACTTC. This gives the protein CASSSTGTGTYEQYF.

The chain recombines TRBV7-2 with TRBJ2-2; D is unresolved. This CDR3 has 14 residues. Germline assignment: CDR1 SGHTA and CDR2 FQGNSA. Trimming left V 2 bases short and J 2 bases short, with 6 bases between. CDR3 coding DNA: TGTGCCAGCAGCTTAATACCAAACACCGGGGAGCTGTTTTTT. Translated: CASSLIPNTGELFF.

V usage is TRBV4-1 and J usage is TRBJ2-5, with D unclear. V dropped 9 bases and J dropped 1 base, with 12 bases sitting between them. Germline V gives CDR1 MGHRA, CDR2 YSYEKL. The CDR3 has 13 residues. The chain's CDR3 is CASSPGFQETQYF. The DNA for the CDR3 is TGCGCCAGTTCGCCCGGGTTCCAAGAGACCCAGTACTTC.

This clonotype has a handful of counts. For the CDR3, the DNA is TGTGCCAGCAGCTCCTCAATTACAGTTACCTATGGCTACACCTTC. Translating gives CASSSSITVTYGYTF. This chain joins TRBV7-9 and TRBJ1-2; no clear D gene. V lost 4 bases and J lost 4, with 16 bases in between. CDR1 SEHNR and CDR2 FQNEAQ come from the germline V gene (reference sequence). The CDR3 is made up of 15 amino acids.

The V and J genes are TRBV2 and TRBJ1-2; D is unclear. Between the trimmed V and J ends, which lost 1 base and 4 bases, there was a span of 4 bases. This CDR3 spans 12 amino acids. Germline loops: CDR1 SNHLY, CDR2 FYNNEI. CDR3 loop: CASSEGSYGYTF. DNA of the CDR3: TGTGCCAGCAGTGAAGGGAGCTATGGCTACACCTTC.

V gene TRBV27 combines with J gene TRBJ2-7, with 8 positions matching TRBD2. The length of the CDR3 is 14 residues. Germline V gives CDR1 MNHEY, CDR2 SMNVEV (reference sequence). Trimming cost V 8 bases and J 3 bases; bases outside gene matches: 9. This CDR3 reads CASGQVAGFYEQYF. CDR3 bases: TGTGCCAGCGGTCAAGTAGCGGGATTCTACGAGCAGTACTTC.

The chain has TRBV7-3 and TRBJ1-1, with D tentatively TRBD1 (5 bases). Trimming pared 2 bases from V and 11 bases from J, leaving 18 bases between. CDR3 length: 14 residues. Germline V gives CDR1 SGHTA, CDR2 FQGTGA. The CDR3 region has the DNA TGTGCCAGCAGCTTAGGGCAGGGAGAGGGTGGTGCTTTCTTT. Its protein product is CASSLGQGEGGAFF.

The J gene is TRBJ1-1, the V gene TRBV10-2, with 8 bases lining up with TRBD1. V lost 6 bases, J lost 5 bases, and 5 bases stayed unmatched. CDR3 length: 13 amino acids. Germline CDR1 and CDR2: WSHSY and SAAADI. CDR3 loop: CASSGQGPTEAFF. CDR3 DNA sequence: TGCGCCAGCAGCGGACAGGGACCAACTGAAGCTTTCTTT.

This CDR3 reads CSVESGARETQYF. CDR3 coding DNA: TGCAGCGTTGAATCCGGGGCCAGAGAGACCCAGTACTTC. This chain uses TRBV29-1 with TRBJ2-5; D is possibly TRBD1 or TRBD2 (5 bases each). Germline assignment: CDR1 SQVTM and CDR2 ANQGSEA. The V end was cut by 2 bases, the J end by 4 bases, with 11 bases between. The CDR3 loop spans 13 amino acids.

The V call is TRBV19, the J call TRBJ2-5; 8 bases fit TRBD1. J lost 5 bases, V lost 5 bases, and 10 bases had no gene match. The CDR3 is 15 amino acids. The germline V gene has CDR1 LNHDA and CDR2 SQIVND (reference sequence). CDR3 residues: CASSAGTGGAETQYF. The CDR3 DNA reads as TGTGCCAGTAGTGCGGGGACAGGAGGGGCTGAGACCCAGTACTTC.

This clonotype has just a few counts. CDR3 DNA sequence: TGTGCCAGCAGTTACAGGCCAGCTGGCACAGATACGCAGTATTTT. It yields the protein CASSYRPAGTDTQYF. The chain combines TRBV6-5 with TRBJ2-3; D remains ambiguous. Trimming shortened V by 2 bases and J by 1 base, and 10 bases separated the two germline ends. This CDR3 contains 15 residues. CDR1 is MNHEY, CDR2 SVGAGI, per germline.

V is TRBV20-1 and J is TRBJ1-5; TRBD1 matches at 7 bases. V lost 6 bases to trimming and J lost 5 bases; unmatched junction nucleotides: 7. The CDR3 has 13 residues. The germline V gene has CDR1 DFQATT and CDR2 SNEGSKA (reference sequence). In DNA, the CDR3 is TGCAGTGCGGTAGACAGGGTGCATCAGCCCCAGCATTTT. Protein sequence: CSAVDRVHQPQHF.

This clonotype was detected only a few times. J is TRBJ2-3 and V is TRBV27; 7 bases are a match to TRBD2. This CDR3 has 15 residues. V dropped 5 bases and J dropped 4; count of bases not matched to a gene: 9. Germline lookup yields CDR1 MNHEY and CDR2 SMNVEV (reference sequence). The chain's CDR3 is CASSPPQTSPDTQYF. DNA of the CDR3: TGTGCCAGCAGTCCCCCCCAGACTAGCCCAGATACGCAGTATTTT.

The chain combines TRBV7-9 with TRBJ2-3; D remains ambiguous. Per germline, CDR1 SEHNR and CDR2 FQNEAQ (reference sequence). The V gene lost 0 bases and the J gene lost 0 bases, with 10 bases spanning the gap. The CDR3 contains 16 residues. CDR3 region: CASSLAPPGSTDTQYF. The CDR3 region has the DNA TGTGCCAGCAGCTTAGCCCCGCCCGGGAGCACAGATACGCAGTATTTT.

This clonotype showed up just a few times. This sequence joins TRBV7-2 and TRBJ2-3; tentative D call: TRBD1 (5 bases). The V gene's germline CDR1 is SGHTA and CDR2 FQGNSA. CDR3 length: 15 amino acids. The V end lost 1 base, the J end lost 2 bases, and 10 bases lay between the germline ends. CDR3 nucleotides: TGTGCCAGCAGCTTAGTTGGGGCGAACACAGATACGCAGTATTTT. This gives the protein CASSLVGANTDTQYF.

The chain has TRBV6-5 and TRBJ2-7; D possibly matches TRBD1 or TRBD2 (6 bases each). This CDR3 comprises 15 residues. Germline values: CDR1 MNHEY, CDR2 SVGAGI. Trimming left V 0 bases short and J 3 bases short, with 12 bases between. CDR3 bases: TGTGCCAGCAGTTACTCGCCACAGGGAGGCTACGAGCAGTACTTC. Amino acids: CASSYSPQGGYEQYF.

V and J are TRBV6-2 or TRBV6-3 and TRBJ2-1; TRBD2 agrees at 9 bases. The CDR3 extends over 14 amino acids. CDR1 is MNHEY and CDR2 is SVGEGT in the germline V gene. V gave up 7 bases and J gave up 4 bases; unmatched junction bases: 5. The CDR3 DNA sequence: TGTGCCAGCAAGAAGCGGGGGGTTTACAATGAGCAGTTCTTC. Translated, it gives CASKKRGVYNEQFF.

The J gene is TRBJ2-3, the V gene TRBV20-1; 7 positions agree with TRBD1. The CDR3 covers 13 residues. Germline V gene sequence: CDR1 DFQATT, CDR2 SNEGSKA (reference sequence). CDR3 protein: CSATPGGTDTQYF. The CDR3 DNA sequence: TGCAGCGCAACTCCAGGGGGTACAGATACGCAGTATTTT.

The chain carries TRBV11-2 and TRBJ1-2, with TRBD1 as a possible D gene (6 bases). CDR1 is SGHAT and CDR2 is FQNNGV in the germline V gene. V lost 5 bases, J lost 3 bases, and 13 bases lay in between. The CDR3 length is 14 residues. The DNA of the CDR3 is TGTGCCAGCAGCCCTTGGGCAGGGGACTATGGCTACACCTTC. It translates to CASSPWAGDYGYTF.

This clonotype appeared a single time. The chain has TRBV5-4 and TRBJ2-1; 9 nucleotides match TRBD2. The trim removed 6 bases at V and 6 bases at J, leaving 10 bases unmatched. CDR1 is SGHNT and CDR2 is YYREEE in the germline V gene (reference sequence). CDR3 length equals 15 residues. Here the CDR3 DNA reads TGTGCCAGCACCTTCCGGACTAGCGTGGTCAATGAGCAGTTCTTC. Translation gives CASTFRTSVVNEQFF.

The V and J genes are TRBV10-1 and TRBJ1-1, with D perhaps TRBD1 (5 bases). From germline, CDR1 is WNHNN and CDR2 SYGVQD (reference sequence). The CDR3 is 13 amino acids. V lost 9 bases, J lost 1 base, and 12 bases lay in between. CDR3 sequence reads: CASKTVRNTEAFF. In DNA, the CDR3 is TGCGCCAGTAAGACAGTGAGGAACACTGAAGCTTTCTTT.

The chain links TRBV6-1 to TRBJ2-1; possibly TRBD2 for D (6 bases). V was trimmed by 4 bases and J by 8 bases, leaving 12 bases between them. The CDR3 sequence is 13 residues long. The V gene's germline CDR1 is MNHNS and CDR2 SASEGT. DNA of the CDR3: TGTGCCAGCAGTGTAACTAGCTTCGATGAGCAGTTCTTC. As protein: CASSVTSFDEQFF.

The J gene is TRBJ2-3, the V gene TRBV12-3 or TRBV12-4; D not certain. CDR3 length: 14 residues. Trimming removed 3 bases at V and 5 bases at J, with 12 bases between. As DNA, the CDR3 is TGTGCCAGCAGTTTCGATGGTATGGAAGATACGCAGTATTTT. Encoded protein: CASSFDGMEDTQYF.

The chain couples TRBV11-3 to TRBJ2-5; TRBD1 aligns across 9 bases. J gave up 5 bases and V 2 bases, and 12 bases lay outside the gene matches. Germline loops: CDR1 SGHNT, CDR2 YENEEA. The CDR3 loop spans 17 amino acids. As DNA, the CDR3 is TGTGCCAGCAGCTTACCGGGCGAACAGGGGGCGAAGGAGACCCAGTACTTC. Translating gives CASSLPGEQGAKETQYF.

The chain combines TRBV15 with TRBJ2-3, with 7 bases lining up with TRBD1. The trim removed 2 bases at V and 4 bases at J, leaving 3 bases unmatched. The germline gives CDR1 LNHNV, CDR2 YYDKDF (reference sequence). This CDR3 contains 14 residues. In nucleotides, the CDR3 is TGTGCCACCAGCAGATGGGACAGTTCAGATACGCAGTATTTT. It is translated as CATSRWDSSDTQYF. Full variable domain (remainder filled in from reference TRBV15 and TRBJ2-3): DAMVIQNPRYQVTQFGKPVTLSCSQTLNHNVMYWYQQKSSQAPKLLFHYYDKDFNNEADTPDNFQSRRPNTSFCFLDIRSPGLGDTAMYLCATSRWDSSDTQYFGPGTRLTVL.

A remark on this clonotype: The junction and the germline gene differ at one end; a read error may be behind it. The J gene is TRBJ2-4, the V gene TRBV20-1, with D hard to call. This CDR3 is built from 14 residues. Germline loops: CDR1 DFQATT, CDR2 SNEGSKA (reference sequence). CDR3 residues: CSAGEIGAKNIQYF. The CDR3 nucleotides read TGCAGTGCTGGAGAAATTGGGGCCAAAAACATTCAGTACTTC.

The chain recombines TRBV10-3 with TRBJ2-3; TRBD2 agrees at 11 bases. The trim removed 0 bases at V and 6 bases at J, leaving 5 bases unmatched. The CDR3 consists of 16 residues. Germline CDR1 is ENHRY and CDR2 is SYGVKD. Here the CDR3 reads CAISESLAGGPDTQYF. The CDR3 nucleotides read TGTGCCATCAGTGAGTCTTTAGCGGGAGGGCCCGATACGCAGTATTTT.